What follows are 24 T cell receptor beta chains derived from one specimen sequenced in a study of CD8 T cells in Susac syndrome. Random hexamers were used to reverse transcribe about 0.45 to 1 ug of RNA. TCRdb analysed the immunoSEQ multiplex PCR reads with MiXCR anew, one entry per CDR3 protein. Among roughly 140,000 distinct CDR3 sequences, roughly 95% were seen once, and the ten largest hold roughly 0.16%. The sample consisted of CD4+ T cells from PBMCs. The receptor set was obtained from a human donor with Susac syndrome.

V is TRBV6-2 or TRBV6-3 and J is TRBJ2-5; D gene ambiguous. The V and J ends lost 6 bases and 2 bases respectively, with 10 bases between them. This CDR3 spans 13 amino acids. From germline, CDR1 is MNHEY and CDR2 SVGEGT. The CDR3 loop reads CASSGYKQETQYF. The CDR3 nucleotides read TGTGCCAGCAGCGGCTACAAGCAAGAGACCCAGTACTTC.

This chain links TRBV18 with TRBJ1-2; D gene uncertain. The CDR3 covers 14 residues. Per germline, CDR1 KGHSH and CDR2 LQKENI. The germline V and J ends were trimmed by 2 bases and 1 base, with 8 bases remaining between them. The DNA for the CDR3 is TGTGCCAGCTCACCAAGCGTCGATAACTATGGCTACACCTTC. Translation gives CASSPSVDNYGYTF.

The chain is built from TRBV11-3 and TRBJ2-3; 7 bases are a match to TRBD2. CDR1 SGHNT and CDR2 YENEEA come from the germline V gene. The J segment lost 1 base and the V segment lost 5 bases, leaving 9 bases of the junction unmatched. The CDR3 is 16 amino acids. CDR3 bases: TGTGCCAGCAGCCTCTCCTTTGGGGGGGGCACAGATACGCAGTATTTT. Residues: CASSLSFGGGTDTQYF.

The rearrangement uses TRBV6-6 and TRBJ1-2; D is uncertain. Trimming pared 0 bases from V and 7 bases from J, leaving 12 bases between. The CDR3 spans 14 residues. CDR1 MNHNY and CDR2 SVGAGI come from the germline V gene (reference sequence). As DNA, the CDR3 is TGTGCCAGCAGTTACTCCAGGTCCAGCGGTGGCTACACCTTC. Translating gives CASSYSRSSGGYTF.

The chain has TRBV29-1 and TRBJ1-6, with D tentatively TRBD1 (5 bases). V dropped 5 bases and J dropped 5 bases, with 10 bases sitting between them. This CDR3 has 13 residues. CDR1 is SQVTM and CDR2 is ANQGSEA in the germline V gene. CDR3 region: CSVKTGNNSPLHF. CDR3 coding DNA: TGCAGCGTTAAAACAGGCAATAATTCACCCCTCCACTTT.

The chain uses TRBV20-1 and TRBJ1-3, with D perhaps matching TRBD1 (5 bases). Germline CDR1 reads DFQATT; CDR2 reads SNEGSKA (reference sequence). The CDR3 extends over 13 amino acids. V lost 6 bases and J 2 bases, leaving 11 bases between the germline ends. This CDR3 is CSAPQAPGNTIYF. CDR3 DNA sequence: TGCAGTGCCCCACAGGCCCCTGGAAACACCATATATTTT.

The chain links TRBV2 to TRBJ2-6; D perhaps matches TRBD2 (6 bases). The length of the CDR3 is 15 residues. The germline CDR1 and CDR2 sequences are SNHLY and FYNNEI. The V end was cut by 11 bases, the J end by 2 bases, with 16 bases between. The CDR3 loop reads CAGGVGAAGANVLTF. The DNA for the CDR3 is TGTGCCGGAGGGGTCGGTGCAGCTGGGGCCAACGTCCTGACTTTC.

The chain recombines TRBV15 with TRBJ1-2; 7 bases match TRBD1. The CDR3 consists of 14 residues. J gave up 8 bases and V 4 bases, and 10 bases lay outside the gene matches. The germline gives CDR1 LNHNV, CDR2 YYDKDF (reference sequence). In DNA form, the CDR3 reads TGTGCCACCAGCACTCGAGGGGGCTCGAGAGGCTACACCTTC. It codes for CATSTRGGSRGYTF.

The rearrangement uses TRBV18 and TRBJ2-3, with D possibly TRBD2 on 6 matching bases. V shed 1 base and J shed 0 bases, with 8 bases lying between them. The CDR3 is 15 residues long. Germline V lookup: CDR1 KGHSH, CDR2 LQKENI. The DNA of the CDR3 is TGTGCCAGCTCACCACGGGAGGCCAGCACAGATACGCAGTATTTT. Encoded protein: CASSPREASTDTQYF.

CDR3 protein: CASSPPGQGDSYEQYF. As DNA, the CDR3 is TGTGCCAGCTCACCCCCAGGACAGGGTGATTCCTACGAGCAGTACTTC. The genes are TRBV18 and TRBJ2-7, with TRBD1 matching over 8 bases. The germline V gene has CDR1 KGHSH and CDR2 LQKENI. The trim removed 3 bases at V and 1 base at J, leaving 8 bases unmatched. The CDR3 is made up of 16 amino acids.

The CDR3 coding sequence is TGTGCCAGCAGTCTCGGACAACTGAATTATGGCTACACCTTC. Translation gives CASSLGQLNYGYTF. The J gene is TRBJ1-2, the V gene TRBV12-3 or TRBV12-4; D perhaps matches TRBD1 (5 bases). This CDR3 has 14 amino acids. The ends were cut back, 5 bases at V and 5 bases at J, with 15 bases in the middle.

The J gene is TRBJ2-5, the V gene TRBV29-1, with 10 nucleotides matching TRBD1. V trimming: 6 bases; J trimming: 4 bases; junction bases outside the gene matches: 8. Looked up from germline, CDR1 is SQVTM and CDR2 is ANQGSEA. The CDR3 length is 14 residues. CDR3 protein: CSVPRDRGGETQYF. The CDR3, as DNA: TGCAGCGTCCCCCGGGACAGGGGTGGAGAGACCCAGTACTTC.

This sequence joins TRBV7-9 and TRBJ1-6, with D unclear. Trimming shortened V by 5 bases and J by 7 bases, and 18 bases separated the two germline ends. The germline gives CDR1 SEHNR, CDR2 FQNEAQ (reference sequence). This CDR3 spans 16 amino acids. The CDR3, as DNA: TGTGCCAGCAGCCGGACCCTTTCATCTCCAAATTCACCCCTCCACTTT. Amino acids: CASSRTLSSPNSPLHF.

The chain uses TRBV29-1 and TRBJ1-1; TRBD1 matches 10 bases. The ends lost 7 bases at V and 5 bases at J; junction bases unmatched: 16. Germline V gene data show CDR1 as SQVTM and CDR2 as ANQGSEA. The CDR3 consists of 16 residues. CDR3 nucleotides: TGCAGCGCCCGCCCAACGGGACAGGGGTCTGTTACTGAAGCTTTCTTT. Its protein is CSARPTGQGSVTEAFF.

The rearrangement joins TRBV20-1 to TRBJ2-7; 11 positions agree with TRBD2. The CDR3 consists of 14 residues. The germline V gene has CDR1 DFQATT and CDR2 SNEGSKA (reference sequence). V lost 3 bases, J lost 2 bases, and 3 bases stayed unmatched. CDR3 protein: CSASTSGGAYEQYF. The CDR3 nucleotides read TGCAGTGCTAGTACTAGCGGGGGAGCCTACGAGCAGTACTTC.

This chain uses TRBV7-2 with TRBJ2-3, with TRBD2 identical over 12 bases. Germline V CDR1 and CDR2: SGHTA, FQGNSA. J lost 6 bases, V lost 4 bases, and 5 bases had no gene match. The CDR3 runs 15 residues. DNA for the CDR3: TGTGCCAGCAGCTCTCTAGCGGGGGGGAGGGATACGCAGTATTTT. Protein sequence: CASSSLAGGRDTQYF.

This clonotype was observed a single time. The chain has TRBV12-3 or TRBV12-4 and TRBJ2-5, with D tentatively TRBD1 (6 bases). Between the trimmed V and J ends, which lost 5 bases and 5 bases, there was a span of 18 bases. The CDR3 is 15 residues long. This CDR3 is CASSENLGAGETQYF. Here the CDR3 DNA reads TGTGCCAGCAGTGAAAATTTGGGGGCAGGGGAGACCCAGTACTTC.

This chain links TRBV9 with TRBJ1-6, with D unresolved. Trimming stripped 2 bases from V and 8 bases from J, with 11 bases between. This CDR3 contains 14 residues. In germline, CDR1 is SGDLS, CDR2 YYNGEE. In DNA form, the CDR3 reads TGTGCCAGCAGCGTCAGAGTCACGGATTCACCCCTCCACTTT. Its protein product is CASSVRVTDSPLHF.

The chain is built from TRBV19 and TRBJ2-2, with TRBD2 identical over 9 bases. Germline CDR1 and CDR2: LNHDA and SQIVND (reference sequence). This CDR3 has 14 residues. V was pared by 9 bases and J by 3 bases, with 5 bases of the junction left unmatched. DNA of the CDR3: TGTGCCAGCCGCGGGGGGGCCCACACCGGGGAGCTGTTTTTT. It codes for CASRGGAHTGELFF. Looking up the rest from reference TRBV19 and TRBJ2-2 gives the full variable domain: DGGITQSPKYLFRKEGQNVTLSCEQNLNHDAMYWYRQDPGQGLRLIYYSQIVNDFQKGDIAEGYSVSREKKESFPLTVTSAQKNPTAFYLCASRGGAHTGELFFGEGSRLTVL.

This rearrangement joins TRBV3-1 to TRBJ2-2; the D is unclear. CDR1 and CDR2 (germline): LGHDT, YNNKEL (reference sequence). Trimming shortened V by 1 base and J by 9 bases, and 9 bases separated the two germline ends. The CDR3 contains 13 residues. CDR3: CASSQGNSRELFF. CDR3 bases: TGTGCCAGCAGCCAAGGGAACAGTCGGGAGCTGTTTTTT.

The V and J genes are TRBV5-6 and TRBJ1-1, with D possibly TRBD1 on 5 matching bases. The CDR3 contains 16 residues. Germline CDR1 SGHDT, CDR2 YYEEEE. The V end was cut by 4 bases, the J end by 0 bases, with 16 bases between. This CDR3 reads CASSTTPGRMNTEAFF. CDR3 DNA: TGTGCCAGCAGCACAACCCCGGGACGGATGAACACTGAAGCTTTCTTT.

In its sample, this clonotype was seen a few times. The chain is built from TRBV13 and TRBJ1-1, with 7 nucleotides matching TRBD1. The CDR3 is made up of 14 amino acids. The germline gives CDR1 PRHDT, CDR2 FYEKMQ (reference sequence). Trimming took 2 bases from V and 5 from J; bases not matched to a gene: 5. CDR3 nucleotide sequence: TGTGCCAGCAGCTTAACAGGGGTGGGGACTGAAGCTTTCTTT. This gives the protein CASSLTGVGTEAFF.

The V gene is TRBV3-1, the J gene TRBJ2-1; 8 bases agree with TRBD2. Germline V gene lookup returns CDR1 LGHDT and CDR2 YNNKEL (reference sequence). J gave up 6 bases and V 2 bases, and 6 bases lay outside the gene matches. This CDR3 is 15 amino acids long. CDR3 residues: CASSQNPSGLNEQFF. The CDR3 DNA reads TGTGCCAGCAGCCAAAACCCTAGCGGGCTCAATGAGCAGTTCTTC.

V is TRBV29-1 and J is TRBJ1-2; D gene uncertain. Between the trimmed V and J ends, which lost 3 bases and 6 bases, there was a span of 14 bases. The germline CDR1 and CDR2 sequences are SQVTM and ANQGSEA. CDR3 length: 13 amino acids. Here the CDR3 reads CSVDKDREDGYTF. The CDR3 DNA follows: TGCAGCGTTGATAAGGATCGGGAGGATGGCTACACCTTC.